This paragraph reports one T cell receptor beta chain. Its antigen is as yet unknown. This record comes from a study of Ad26.COV2.S vaccination and SARS-CoV-2 variants. Germline CDR1 LNHNV, CDR2 YYDKDF (reference sequence). Losses at the gene ends were 1 base for V and 2 bases for J; bases not matched to a gene: 2. The CDR3 has 15 amino acids. Overall study findings and caveats: Vaccinees displayed broader spike-specific TCR repertoires than placebo recipients. Placebo recipients and vaccine recipients were similar in non-spike TCR breadth.

Stated treatment: over 15 received Ad26.COV2.S at low or high dose, single or two shots; about 5 received placebo; per-sample allocation not given. Sample collection was performed on day 63 after the first vaccine or placebo injection. Data came from immunoSEQ multiplex PCR; TCRdb stores just in-frame clones and leaves some out. This table has 500,000 or so clones, around 88% appearing once. This clonotype originated in a person between 18 and 65 years old who received the Ad26.COV2.S COVID-19 vaccine or a placebo. J is TRBJ1-2 and V is TRBV15; TRBD1 agrees at 9 bases. The input for sequencing was peripheral blood, taken in a trial of Ad26.COV2.S vaccine versus placebo. CDR3 region: CATSRAGTGNYGYTF. DNA for the CDR3: TGTGCCACCAGCAGAGCCGGGACAGGGAACTATGGCTACACCTTC.